The 8 T cell receptor beta chains presented below share a single source sample, sequenced in a study of T cell responses to AZD1222 COVID-19 vaccine. TCRdb's table, derived via immunoSEQ multiplex PCR, lists solely in-frame clones and lacks some. The data hold roughly 140,000 clones, with less than 95% observed a single time. Material: peripheral blood, obtained on day 0 of AZD1222 vaccination. Receptor source: an adult in good health.

The rearrangement links TRBV11-2 to TRBJ1-5; 8 nucleotides match TRBD1. The CDR3 is 14 residues long. Losses at the gene ends were 5 bases for V and 6 bases for J; bases not matched to a gene: 6. Germline V gene sequence: CDR1 SGHAT, CDR2 FQNNGV. The CDR3 here is CASSERQGSQPQHF. In nucleotides, the CDR3 is TGTGCCAGCAGCGAAAGACAGGGGAGTCAGCCCCAGCATTTT.

This chain links TRBV4-3 with TRBJ2-1, with D possibly being TRBD1 (7 bases). The CDR3 covers 17 residues. Trimming took 0 bases from V and 7 from J, leaving 19 bases between them. Germline lookup yields CDR1 LGHNA and CDR2 YSLEER. The DNA for the CDR3 is TGCGCCAGCAGCCAAGAGAATTTGCGGGACAGTCTGAATGAGCAGTTCTTC. Protein: CASSQENLRDSLNEQFF.

The J gene is TRBJ2-1, the V gene TRBV29-1; 8 bases fit TRBD1. The CDR3 contains 15 residues. CDR1 SQVTM and CDR2 ANQGSEA come from the germline V gene. V lost 7 bases and J lost 7; bases outside the gene matches: 15. The CDR3 loop is CSGDQGTGMMNEQFF. The CDR3 coding sequence is TGCAGCGGTGATCAAGGGACAGGTATGATGAATGAGCAGTTCTTC.

This sequence joins TRBV7-8 and TRBJ1-4; D uncertain. Trimming pared 4 bases from V and 0 bases from J, leaving 9 bases between. Per the germline V gene, CDR1 is SGHVS and CDR2 is FQNEAQ. The CDR3 loop spans 15 amino acids. CDR3 sequence reads: CASSYGSATNEKLFF. CDR3 sequence (DNA): TGTGCCAGCAGCTACGGGTCCGCAACTAATGAAAAACTGTTTTTT. The complete variable domain, with remaining parts taken from reference TRBV7-8 and TRBJ1-4, reads GAGVSQSPRYKVAKRGQDVALRCDPISGHVSLFWYQQALGQGPEFLTYFQNEAQLDKSGLPSDRFFAERPEGSVSTLKIQRTQQEDSAVYLCASSYGSATNEKLFFGSGTQLSVL.

The V and J genes are TRBV12-3 or TRBV12-4 and TRBJ1-1, with a possible D match to TRBD1 (5 bases). The CDR3 loop spans 13 amino acids. V was pared by 3 bases and J by 2 bases, with 7 bases between. The CDR3 sequence is CASSFQGNTEAFF. CDR3 bases: TGTGCCAGCAGTTTTCAGGGAAACACTGAAGCTTTCTTT.

Comment on this clone: This sample also contains other DNA sequences that code for the same CDR3. The CDR3 DNA is TGTGCCAGTAGTATTGGGGGGAACACTGAAGCTTTCTTT. Encoded protein: CASSIGGNTEAFF. The V call is TRBV19, the J call TRBJ1-1, with D possibly being TRBD1 (5 bases). Per the germline V gene, CDR1 is LNHDA and CDR2 is SQIVND (reference sequence). The V end was cut by 3 bases, the J end by 1 base, with 6 bases between. This CDR3 region has 13 residues.

The chain links TRBV6-2 or TRBV6-3 to TRBJ1-1; the D is unclear. Trimming removed 1 base from V and 10 bases from J, with 10 bases in between. CDR1 MNHEY and CDR2 SVGEGT come from the germline V gene. The CDR3 sequence is 12 residues long. The CDR3 coding sequence is TGTGCCAGCAGTTACTTCGTGGAGGGAGCTTTCTTT. Its translation is CASSYFVEGAFF.

Details on this clone: This specimen includes other DNA sequences encoding the same CDR3. This CDR3 reads CASSLGGGNYGYTF. CDR3 sequence (DNA): TGTGCCAGCAGCTTAGGGGGGGGTAACTATGGCTACACCTTC. V gene TRBV7-2 combines with J gene TRBJ1-2; D is perhaps TRBD1 (5 bases). The length of the CDR3 is 14 residues. Trimming removed 1 base at V and 1 base at J, with 7 bases between. Germline CDR1 SGHTA, CDR2 FQGNSA.